This T cell receptor beta chain was recorded in a study of Graves' ophthalmopathy and Graves' hyperthyroidism. With a duration under 3 months, ophthalmopathy in the donors showed moderate-to-severe activity, CAS ≥3 and NOSPECS ≥4. Symptoms, serum thyroxine and TRAb, thyroid ultrasound, and orbital computed tomography formed the diagnostic basis. As the template, RNA transcripts were used to amplify TCR beta CDR3 regions. HTBI-primed RT-PCR formed the first round, and a multiplex PCR formed the second. TCRdb reprocessed the multiplex PCR reads via MiXCR and lists one record per CDR3 protein. The sample lists over 150,000 distinct CDR3 sequences; 37% were seen once. Study findings and constraints: The model achieved 70.59% sensitivity and 72% to 75% specificity for ophthalmopathy progression. Sensitivity of roughly 88% and specificity of less than 82% were achieved when a 13-signature model separated ophthalmopathy from stable hyperthyroidism.

This clonotype was detected ten times or more. Its antigen remains unknown. The CDR3 is 14 amino acids. Trimming at V came to 7 bases and at J to 1 base, leaving 4 bases not matched to a gene. Germline V CDR1 and CDR2: ENHRY, SYGVKD. Sequencing was done on a sample of peripheral blood. This chain joins TRBV10-3 and TRBJ2-3, with 8 nucleotides matching TRBD1. This receptor was taken from a woman aged 40 to 55 with Graves' ophthalmopathy. The CDR3 sequence: CAITSGGRTDTQYF. The CDR3 DNA sequence: TGTGCCATCACCTCAGGGGGCCGCACAGATACGCAGTATTTT.